Listed below are T cell receptor beta chains from one sample, sequenced in a study of cytomegalovirus exposure and HLA in healthy donors. Measured with immunoSEQ multiplex PCR; TCRdb has only the in-frame clones, and not every one. The data contain some 140,000 clones, 66% of them singletons. The sequenced sample consisted of PBMCs. These receptors originate from a human donor in good health. Both conserved end residues are part of each CDR3. D genes are given only for firm matches. Clone size is shown for a subset of rows, as once, few, many or a class of expanded clone.

TRBD2	TRBJ2-1	-	TRBV11-2	TGTGCCAGCAGCTTAGGTACGTCGGGACTAGCGGGATACTACAATGAGCAGTTCTTC	CASSLGTSGLAGYYNEQFF
TRBD2	TRBJ2-7	-	TRBV7-2	TGTGCCAGCAGCGCGCCGGGACTAGCGGGAGACTCCGGGCAGTACTTC	CASSAPGLAGDSGQYF
TRBD2	TRBJ2-5	-	TRBV9	TGTGCCAGCAGCGTAGCTGGGAGGGAATGGGAGACCCAGTACTTC	CASSVAGREWETQYF
-	TRBJ1-2	-	TRBV19	TGTGCCAGTCACAATAACTATGGCTACACCTTC	CASHNNYGYTF
TRBD1	TRBJ1-1	few	TRBV7-9	TGTGCCAGCAGTCCTACAGGGGGCACTGAAGCTTTCTTT	CASSPTGGTEAFF
TRBD2	TRBJ2-3	once	TRBV10-1	TGCGCCAGCAGTGAGGGGCTAGCGGGAACAGATACGCAGTATTTT	CASSEGLAGTDTQYF
TRBD2	TRBJ2-3	-	TRBV7-2	TGTGCCAGCAGCTCCCGGACTAGCGCCAGCACAGATACGCAGTATTTT	CASSSRTSASTDTQYF
-	TRBJ2-3	-	TRBV15	TGTGCCACCAGCAGAGCAGGGAAAGCGACAGATACGCAGTATTTT	CATSRAGKATDTQYF
-	TRBJ2-5	-	TRBV6-4	TGTGCCAGCAGCCCCACCACCCGGGACTCCGAACAAGAGACCCAGTACTTC	CASSPTTRDSEQETQYF
-	TRBJ2-7	once	TRBV11-3	TGTGCCCGCCAAACAGGGTACCCCTACGAGCAGTACTTC	CARQTGYPYEQYF
-	TRBJ2-5	-	TRBV18	TGTGCCAGCTCCCAACGGGTTGGGCAAGAGACCCAGTACTTC	CASSQRVGQETQYF
-	TRBJ2-7	-	TRBV4-1	TGCGCCAGCAGCCTAGAGGGAGCTGCTTCCTACGAGCAGTACTTC	CASSLEGAASYEQYF
TRBD1	TRBJ1-2	few	TRBV11-2	TGTGCCAGCAGCCCGTCAGGGGGGTCCTATGGCTACACCTTC	CASSPSGGSYGYTF
-	TRBJ2-2	-	TRBV4-1	TGCGCCAGCAGCCGGGGGGAGGGGGCGAACACCGGGGAGCTGTTTTTT	CASSRGEGANTGELFF
TRBD2	TRBJ2-5	-	TRBV6-4	TGTGCCAGCAGTCCGACTAGCGAGGGGGAGACCCAGTACTTC	CASSPTSEGETQYF
TRBD1	TRBJ2-5	-	TRBV4-1	TGCGCCAGCAGCCAAGACAGAGGACAGGGGTTTGGGGAGACCCAGTACTTC	CASSQDRGQGFGETQYF